This entry concerns a single T cell receptor (beta chain). Its target is not known. CFSE-dim autoproliferating and CFSE-high non-proliferating T cells from unstimulated culture were sequenced separately. Cultures began with roughly 5x10^7 CFSE-labeled PBMCs, unstimulated for 7 days, with replicate wells pooled. CFSE at 0.45 to 0.65 uM labeled the PBMCs, which were then cultured unstimulated. These data come from a study of memory B cells and T cells in multiple sclerosis. Study-level results: Compartments had unequal clone-set sizes, affecting shared clonotype counts.

With V trimmed by 1 base and J by 5 bases, 10 bases remained unmatched. The germline gives CDR1 SGHTA, CDR2 FQGNSA. The CDR3 is made up of 16 amino acids. Only in-frame clones appear in the TCRdb table, and some are missing; sequencing was by immunoSEQ multiplex PCR. The sample lists some 49,000 clones, approximately 80% occurring once. This clonotype originated in a human donor with multiple sclerosis. The genes are TRBV7-2 and TRBJ1-2, with 7 bases identical to TRBD1. Sequences were obtained from PBMCs from blood kept in culture. The CDR3 protein is CASSLVLIGTDYGYTF. CDR3 in DNA: TGTGCCAGCAGCTTAGTACTTATTGGGACAGATTATGGCTACACCTTC.